This T cell receptor (beta chain) is drawn from a study of blood T cell repertoires in COVID-19. Overall study context: Acute and convalescent COVID-19 samples came from the United States, Italy and Spain.

The count of this clone is one. The age range of participants was about 18 to 90 years, with residence in under 30 US areas. Assignments of participants to cohorts depended upon their own reported clinical history. The study counted Cohort 3 donors as recovered given two negative PCRs, clearance, or symptom resolution. Trimming took 10 bases from V and 0 from J; bases not matched to a gene: 7. Germline V lookup: CDR1 SGHNT, CDR2 YYREEE (reference sequence). The CDR3 has 15 residues. This table comes from immunoSEQ multiplex PCR, and its TCRdb copy is limited to in-frame clones, with some not included. The repertoire holds around 200,000 clones, with less than 85% as singletons.

This clonotype was sampled from a man aged 35-49 years who had recovered from COVID-19. Sequencing was carried out using PBMCs or T cells enriched from blood (not recorded which). The chain combines TRBV5-4 with TRBJ2-2, with 9 bases matching TRBD2. Here the CDR3 DNA reads TGTGCCGCTACTAGCGGGTTTTCGAACACCGGGGAGCTGTTTTTT. The encoded protein is CAATSGFSNTGELFF.